One sample yielded the 25 T cell receptor beta chains listed below, sequenced in a study of Graves' ophthalmopathy and Graves' hyperthyroidism. For repertoire sequencing, the TCR beta CDR3 regions were amplified from RNA transcripts. The authors performed first-round RT-PCR with HTBI primers and then a second-round multiplex PCR. From the multiplex PCR reads, TCRdb called clonotypes with MiXCR, one entry per CDR3 protein. The sample lists over a million distinct CDR3 sequences; about two fifths were seen once. What was sequenced was peripheral blood or thyroid tissue (not recorded which). Receptor source: an adult man with Graves' hyperthyroidism.

About this clonotype: The germline gene is not matched at one end of the junction; a read error may be the cause. The chain recombines TRBV7-4 with TRBJ2-6; 7 bases match TRBD1. The CDR3 covers 15 residues. Germline V gene data show CDR1 as SGHVT and CDR2 as SQSDAQ. The CDR3 is CTSSPQGAGANVLTF. CDR3 sequence (DNA): TGTACCAGCAGCCCTCAGGGGGCTGGGGCCAACGTCCTGACTTTC.

This clonotype was observed many times. The V gene is TRBV7-9, the J gene TRBJ1-1; D remains ambiguous. Trimming removed 5 bases at V and 1 base at J, with 11 bases between. The CDR3 contains 14 residues. Germline V gene lookup returns CDR1 SEHNR and CDR2 FQNEAQ (reference sequence). In DNA, the CDR3 is TGTGCCAGCAGCGTAATGGCGGGGAACACTGAAGCTTTCTTT. Translating gives CASSVMAGNTEAFF.

On this clonotype: A much larger clone sits a single nucleotide away, making a read error possible. The CDR3 here is CSVRDRTNEELFF. The CDR3 nucleotides read TGCAGCGTGAGGGACAGGACTAATGAAGAACTGTTTTTT. The chain couples TRBV29-1 to TRBJ1-4, with TRBD1 matching over 8 bases. The CDR3 sequence is 13 residues long. The germline V gene has CDR1 SQVTM and CDR2 ANQGSEA.

The V and J genes are TRBV12-3 or TRBV12-4 and TRBJ2-5, with D unresolved. The CDR3 has 15 amino acids. V was shortened by 6 bases and J by 4 bases, with 18 bases between the two germline ends. The CDR3 here is CASRRTGWVAETQYF. The CDR3 DNA sequence: TGTGCCAGCAGGCGCACTGGATGGGTAGCAGAGACCCAGTACTTC.

At least ten counts were recorded for this clonotype. The V gene is TRBV4-3, the J gene TRBJ2-7; D assignment may be TRBD1 or TRBD2 (5 bases each). The V end was cut by 0 bases, the J end by 6 bases, with 15 bases between. Germline V gene sequence: CDR1 LGHNA, CDR2 YSLEER. The CDR3 extends over 15 amino acids. The CDR3 nucleotides are TGCGCCAGCAGCCAAGATTTCAGGGCTGGGAGCGAGCAGTACTTC. Translating it yields CASSQDFRAGSEQYF.

This clonotype was counted only a few times. An end of the junction differs from the germline gene, which may be a read error. The chain recombines TRBV10-3 with TRBJ2-7; 9 bases line up with TRBD1. There are 12 residues in the CDR3. Germline-derived CDR1 and CDR2 are ENHRY and SYGVKD. As DNA, the CDR3 is TGTGCCATCAGTGATCTGACCGGGACAGGGCAATTC. Translated, it gives CAISDLTGTGQF.

This clonotype was seen more than once but under ten times. This chain connects TRBV12-3 or TRBV12-4 to TRBJ1-5; 9 positions agree with TRBD1. J gave up 6 bases and V 3 bases, and 6 bases lay outside the gene matches. The CDR3 runs 15 residues. The CDR3, as DNA: TGTGCCAGCAGTTTGGGACAGGGTAACGGTCAGCCCCAGCATTTT. Protein: CASSLGQGNGQPQHF.

The J gene is TRBJ1-2, the V gene TRBV25-1, with 10 bases that match TRBD1. The CDR3 runs 15 residues. The ends lost 4 bases at V and 4 bases at J; junction bases unmatched: 6. Germline CDR1 reads MGHDK; CDR2 reads SYGVNS. CDR3 region: CASSGGQGSSYGYTF. The CDR3 DNA follows: TGTGCCAGCAGTGGGGGACAGGGGAGCTCCTATGGCTACACCTTC.

As concerns this clonotype: The conserved closing phenylalanine or tryptophan is absent in this CDR3, likely reflecting a read error. This chain uses TRBV20-1 with TRBJ1-2; no clear D gene. V gave up 0 bases and J gave up 0 bases, with 11 bases separating them. The CDR3 totals 15 residues. The germline V gene encodes CDR1 DFQATT and CDR2 SNEGSKA (reference sequence). The CDR3 DNA reads as TGCAGTGCTAGAGATTCTAAGGAAGCTAACTATGGCTACACCCTC. Translated, it gives CSARDSKEANYGYTL.

Of note for this clonotype: Given a much more abundant clone one base away, this may be a read error. The genes are TRBV4-1 and TRBJ1-4, with D unresolved. The CDR3 sequence is 16 residues long. Germline values: CDR1 MGHRA, CDR2 YSYEKL. V lost 1 base to trimming and J lost 0 bases, with 9 bases between them. The CDR3 here is CASSQGHLATNEKLFF. For the CDR3, the DNA is TGCGCCAGCAGCCAAGGACACCTTGCAACTAATGAAAAACTGTTTTTT.

This sequence joins TRBV5-6 and TRBJ1-2; TRBD1 is a possible D gene (5 bases). CDR1 is SGHDT, CDR2 YYEEEE, per germline. Trimming took off 4 bases at V and 6 bases at J, with 19 bases between the two ends. The CDR3 totals 15 residues. CDR3 DNA: TGTGCCAGCAGCCCAGGGAGCTTAACCACCCATGGCTACACCTTC. This translates into CASSPGSLTTHGYTF.

This clonotype occurred a few times. The V call is TRBV29-1, the J call TRBJ2-5; tentatively, D is TRBD1 (7 bases). V was clipped by 5 bases and J by 5 bases, with 15 bases between them. Looked up from germline, CDR1 is SQVTM and CDR2 is ANQGSEA. This CDR3 contains 13 residues. In nucleotides, the CDR3 is TGCAGCGTTCGACAGGGAGGTTGGGAGACCCAGTACTTC. Its translation is CSVRQGGWETQYF.

The gene calls are TRBV7-8 and TRBJ1-1, with D hard to call. The CDR3 loop spans 15 amino acids. The germline V gene has CDR1 SGHVS and CDR2 FQNEAQ. V was clipped by 1 base and J by 3 bases, with 12 bases between them. The CDR3 spells CASSLVLSADTEAFF. The CDR3 DNA reads as TGTGCCAGCAGCTTAGTGCTGTCAGCCGACACTGAAGCTTTCTTT.

This clonotype has at least ten counts. The V and J genes are TRBV19 and TRBJ1-6; tentative D call: TRBD1 (6 bases). V shed 5 bases and J shed 7 bases, with 15 bases lying between them. CDR3 length: 15 amino acids. Looked up from germline, CDR1 is LNHDA and CDR2 is SQIVND (reference sequence). Here the CDR3 reads CASSRGGSQNSPLHF. The CDR3 DNA sequence: TGTGCCAGTAGTCGCGGGGGCTCTCAAAATTCACCCCTCCACTTT.

There are many counts of this clonotype. The chain recombines TRBV13 with TRBJ2-2; 8 nucleotides agree with TRBD1. Germline CDR1 reads PRHDT; CDR2 reads FYEKMQ (reference sequence). V gave up 4 bases and J gave up 6 bases; unmatched junction bases: 7. The CDR3 extends over 15 amino acids. The chain's CDR3 is CASSSTGGMSGELFF. CDR3 nucleotide sequence: TGTGCCAGCAGCTCTACAGGGGGAATGTCCGGGGAGCTGTTTTTT.

There are many counts of this clonotype. V and J are TRBV5-6 and TRBJ1-2, with unresolved D. V gave up 4 bases and J gave up 4 bases, with 14 bases separating them. The CDR3 runs to 14 residues. The germline V gene encodes CDR1 SGHDT and CDR2 YYEEEE. The CDR3 coding sequence is TGTGCCAGCAGCAGCGGACCTAAGAGCTATGGCTACACCTTC. Translated, it gives CASSSGPKSYGYTF.

This clonotype was seen many times. This chain uses TRBV15 with TRBJ2-7, with a weak D call TRBD1 (6 bases). CDR1 is LNHNV and CDR2 is YYDKDF in the germline V gene (reference sequence). V lost 0 bases and J 2 bases, leaving 11 bases between the germline ends. This CDR3 is built from 15 residues. The CDR3 spells CATSRDYRDTYEQYF. The CDR3 bases are TGTGCCACCAGCAGAGATTACAGGGATACCTACGAGCAGTACTTC.

Ten or more counts support this clonotype. The chain uses TRBV15 and TRBJ2-6; unclear D gene. CDR3 length: 16 amino acids. Germline CDR1 is LNHNV and CDR2 is YYDKDF (reference sequence). V was shortened by 2 bases and J by 1 base, with 9 bases between the two germline ends. The CDR3 is CATSRPSRSGANVLTF. The CDR3, as DNA: TGTGCCACCAGCAGACCCTCGCGATCTGGGGCCAACGTCCTGACTTTC. Supplemented by reference TRBV15 and TRBJ2-6, the full variable domain reads DAMVIQNPRYQVTQFGKPVTLSCSQTLNHNVMYWYQQKSSQAPKLLFHYYDKDFNNEADTPDNFQSRRPNTSFCFLDIRSPGLGDTAMYLCATSRPSRSGANVLTFGAGSRLTVL.

V usage is TRBV7-2 and J usage is TRBJ1-1; 8 bases match TRBD1. This CDR3 has 20 amino acids. CDR1 and CDR2 (germline): SGHTA, FQGNSA. Trimming at V came to 4 bases and at J to 4 bases, leaving 23 bases not matched to a gene. The CDR3 reads CASSSPGQVKGRRHVTEAFF. CDR3 DNA sequence: TGTGCCAGCAGCTCCCCGGGACAGGTGAAAGGCAGGCGCCATGTCACTGAAGCTTTCTTT.

In DNA form, the CDR3 reads TGTGCCAGCAGAGGACGAACAGGGGGGAACTATGGCTACACCTTC. Translating it yields CASRGRTGGNYGYTF. The chain joins TRBV25-1 to TRBJ1-2; 8 nucleotides line up with TRBD1. The trim removed 6 bases at V and 2 bases at J, leaving 8 bases unmatched. The CDR3 runs to 15 residues. The germline CDR1 and CDR2 sequences are MGHDK and SYGVNS.

The table lists this clonotype with many counts. V is TRBV20-1 and J is TRBJ2-7; 10 nucleotides agree with TRBD2. Germline CDR1 DFQATT, CDR2 SNEGSKA (reference sequence). The J segment lost 2 bases and the V segment lost 1 base, leaving 2 bases of the junction unmatched. The CDR3 runs to 14 residues. The CDR3 sequence: CSARATSGAYEQYF. CDR3 nucleotide sequence: TGCAGTGCTAGAGCTACTAGCGGGGCCTACGAGCAGTACTTC.

As regards this clonotype: One junction end disagrees with the germline gene, perhaps due to a read error. The gene calls are TRBV10-3 and TRBJ1-1, with D tentatively TRBD1 (5 bases). In germline, CDR1 is ENHRY, CDR2 SYGVKD. The CDR3 spans 15 residues. CDR3 bases: TGTGCCAGCAGTTATGGGGCCTCGGGGAACACTGAAGCTTTCTTT. It is translated as CASSYGASGNTEAFF.

This clonotype was seen only a few times. Possible read error: a much larger clone is one base away. The V call is TRBV7-2, the J call TRBJ1-3, with no clear D. Trimming pared 3 bases from V and 0 bases from J, leaving 6 bases between. There are 14 residues in the CDR3. The germline gives CDR1 SGHTA, CDR2 FQGNSA. The CDR3: CASSFTDSGNTIYF. Written as DNA, the CDR3 is TGTGCCAGCAGCTTCACAGACTCTGGAAACACCATATATTTT.

This clonotype was found many times. V is TRBV6-6 and J is TRBJ1-6; 10 positions match TRBD1. CDR3 length equals 16 residues. With V trimmed by 5 bases and J by 8 bases, 9 bases remained unmatched. Per the germline V gene, CDR1 is MNHNY and CDR2 is SVGAGI (reference sequence). The CDR3 loop reads CASSTGQGVGHSPLHF. CDR3 sequence (DNA): TGTGCCAGCAGTACCGGACAGGGGGTCGGCCATTCACCCCTCCACTTT.

The chain couples TRBV7-8 to TRBJ1-6; the match to TRBD1 covers 7 bases. From germline, CDR1 is SGHVS and CDR2 FQNEAQ. V lost 9 bases to trimming and J lost 9 bases; unmatched junction nucleotides: 8. This CDR3 has 13 amino acids. The CDR3 coding sequence is TGTGCCAGTGGTGACAGGGTCGGTTCACCCCTCCACTTT. Amino acids: CASGDRVGSPLHF.